This TCR beta chain stems from a study of liver allograft versus peripheral blood T cells (dated by TCRdb to the early 2020s). Background for the entire study: In liver transplant recipients, the study looked at T cell receptor repertoires in the peripheral blood and set them against the repertoires found within the transplanted livers. Broad study findings and their caveats: T cell receptor repertoires inside liver allografts were reported to differ from those detected in peripheral blood.

Sequencing relied on an Illumina MiSeq. In-frame beta chains were kept once TCRdb had trimmed the public reads at Q25 with fastp and called clones with MiXCR. Every entry covers one CDR3 protein and lists the most common genes and DNA from its rows. Here the sample has about 14,000 distinct CDR3 sequences; 20% occur a single time. The top ten constitute 5.8% of the sample. This clonotype was counted ten times or more. Its specific antigen is unknown. The record has no base qualities; no much larger clone is one base away. Its CDR3 holds 14 amino acids, cysteine through phenylalanine. The DNA shown is the 42-base CDR3, in frame from base 1. CDR1 and CDR2, per the germline V gene (reference sequence), are GTSNPN and SVGIG. Cut back by 2 bases and 13 bases, the V and J ends lie 18 bases apart.

In this chain, TRBV30 is recombined with TRBJ1-6; the D gene is possibly TRBD1, with 5 bases matching. The TCR sequence derives from a human patient who had a liver transplant. Following a transplant, some T lymphocytes may have been derived from the graft donor. The DNA is TGTGCCTGGAGTAGGGGTGGCTCTTTTGGGCCCCTCCACTTT. This yields the protein CAWSRGGSFGPLHF.